This T cell receptor beta chain was sequenced during a study of OX40 agonist ivuxolimab in advanced cancers. V was shortened by 3 bases and J by 5 bases, with 17 bases between the two germline ends. CDR3 length: 16 amino acids. The germline V gene encodes CDR1 LNHNV and CDR2 YYDKDF (reference sequence). The method was immunoSEQ multiplex PCR; TCRdb's version includes in-frame clones alone and lacks a portion of them. The data contain 77,000 or so clones, roughly three quarters of them singletons. The sequencing used CD4+ or CD8+ T cells sorted from blood, collected in a trial of the OX40 agonist ivuxolimab. The gene calls are TRBV15 and TRBJ1-5, with D perhaps TRBD1 (5 bases). This sequence originates from an adult with an advanced solid tumor such as melanoma, head and neck, liver or kidney cancer. In nucleotides, the CDR3 is TGTGCCACCAGCAGGGATTTGCCGGGGACGGATCAGCCCCAGCATTTT. It is translated as CATSRDLPGTDQPQHF.